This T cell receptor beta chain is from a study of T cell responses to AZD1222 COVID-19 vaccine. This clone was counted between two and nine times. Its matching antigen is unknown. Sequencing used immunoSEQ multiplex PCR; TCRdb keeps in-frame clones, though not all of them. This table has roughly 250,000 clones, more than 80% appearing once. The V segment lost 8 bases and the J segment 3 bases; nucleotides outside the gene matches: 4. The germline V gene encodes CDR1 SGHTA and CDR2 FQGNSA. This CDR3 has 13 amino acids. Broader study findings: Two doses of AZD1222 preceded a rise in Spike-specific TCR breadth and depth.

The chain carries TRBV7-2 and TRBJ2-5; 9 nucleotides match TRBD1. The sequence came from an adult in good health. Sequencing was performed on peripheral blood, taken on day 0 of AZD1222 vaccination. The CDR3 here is CASSRTGEETQYF. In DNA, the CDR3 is TGTGCCAGCTCCCGGACAGGGGAAGAGACCCAGTACTTC.